The present T cell receptor (beta chain) was sequenced within a study of OX40 agonist ivuxolimab in advanced cancers. Findings and limits, study-wide: CD8+ T cells (on average) carried more expanded clones than CD4+ T cells.

About this clone itself: Its antigen is currently unknown.

Generated by immunoSEQ multiplex PCR, the TCRdb table keeps only in-frame clones and is missing some. Of fewer than 100,000 clones in the sample, just under 85% are singletons; the top ten hold more than 1.2%. The CDR3 spans 15 residues. Germline V gene lookup returns CDR1 LGHNA and CDR2 YNFKEQ. The J segment lost 6 bases and the V segment lost 4 bases, leaving 8 bases of the junction unmatched. This rearrangement joins TRBV4-2 to TRBJ2-2, with TRBD2 identical over 7 bases. The source is an adult with an advanced solid tumor such as melanoma, head and neck, liver or kidney cancer. The sequences come from CD4+ or CD8+ T cells sorted from blood, collected in a trial of the OX40 agonist ivuxolimab. Here the CDR3 DNA reads TGTGCCAGCAGCCCCGGACTAGTCGTTCCCGGGGAGCTGTTTTTT. Protein sequence: CASSPGLVVPGELFF.